A single sample gave rise to the 21 T cell receptor beta chains below, sequenced in a study of shared clonotypes between healthy human individuals. TCRdb's copy holds only in-frame clones and misses some; the assay was immunoSEQ multiplex PCR. Of approximately 2,000,000 clones listed, about nine tenths are singletons. Sequences were obtained from naive CD4+ T cells from PBMCs. Subset specified: CD45RA+ positively selected. These receptors were taken from a man between 18 and 35 years old in good health. Some clones in this sample may be carry-over from other donors' samples.

The J gene is TRBJ1-5, the V gene TRBV6-5; a weak D match, TRBD1 (5 bases). The germline CDR1 and CDR2 sequences are MNHEY and SVGAGI. The CDR3 is made up of 14 amino acids. With 6 bases removed from V and 7 bases from J, the gap between germline ends came to 16 bases. CDR3 sequence: CASSPSGMRQPQHF. The DNA for the CDR3 is TGTGCCAGCAGCCCATCAGGGATGAGGCAGCCCCAGCATTTT.

The chain links TRBV25-1 to TRBJ1-1; 8 bases align to TRBD1. Looked up from germline, CDR1 is MGHDK and CDR2 is SYGVNS. CDR3 length: 15 residues. V was pared by 3 bases and J by 4 bases, with 7 bases of the junction left unmatched. This CDR3 reads CASSEPGGGFTEAFF. The CDR3, as DNA: TGTGCCAGCAGTGAGCCAGGGGGCGGTTTCACTGAAGCTTTCTTT. The entire variable domain, with the rest obtained from reference TRBV25-1 and TRBJ1-1, is as follows: EADIYQTPRYLVIGTGKKITLECSQTMGHDKMYWYQQDPGMELHLIHYSYGVNSTEKGDLSSESTVSRIRTEHFPLTLESARPSHTSQYLCASSEPGGGFTEAFFGQGTRLTVV.

The chain couples TRBV7-2 to TRBJ2-3; TRBD1 or TRBD2 may be the D gene (5 bases each). Germline lookup yields CDR1 SGHTA and CDR2 FQGNSA. The CDR3 runs to 15 residues. V lost 4 bases to trimming and J lost 2 bases, with 13 bases between them. The CDR3 DNA is TGTGCCAGCAGCTCAAGCGGTGGACACACAGATACGCAGTATTTT. Translated: CASSSSGGHTDTQYF.

The chain combines TRBV5-1 with TRBJ2-1, with D perhaps matching TRBD2 (5 bases). Germline V gene sequence: CDR1 SGHRS, CDR2 YFSETQ. Trimming took off 2 bases at V and 10 bases at J, with 10 bases between the two ends. This CDR3 is built from 12 residues. CDR3: CASSFHREEQFF. CDR3 DNA sequence: TGCGCCAGCAGCTTCCACCGGGAAGAGCAGTTCTTC. Looking up the rest from reference TRBV5-1 and TRBJ2-1 gives the full variable domain: KAGVTQTPRYLIKTRGQQVTLSCSPISGHRSVSWYQQTPGQGLQFLFEYFSETQRNKGNFPGRFSGRQFSNSRSEMNVSTLELGDSALYLCASSFHREEQFFGPGTRLTVL.

The CDR3 loop is CASRLEAGELFF. CDR3 bases: TGTGCCAGCAGGTTAGAAGCCGGGGAGCTGTTTTTT. The genes are TRBV2 and TRBJ2-2; no clear D gene. CDR3 size: 12 residues. Trimming cost V 6 bases and J 6 bases, with 8 bases left between them. The germline V gene has CDR1 SNHLY and CDR2 FYNNEI.

The sample holds one count of this clone. The chain links TRBV28 to TRBJ1-2, with D perhaps TRBD1 (5 bases). The CDR3 is 16 residues long. V gave up 4 bases and J gave up 8 bases, with 23 bases separating them. Germline assignment: CDR1 MDHEN and CDR2 SYDVKM. CDR3 loop: CASSSPGLGPGGGYTF. As DNA, the CDR3 is TGTGCCAGCAGTTCCCCGGGTTTGGGGCCCGGTGGCGGCTACACCTTC.

The chain is built from TRBV14 and TRBJ1-2, with 10 nucleotides matching TRBD1. This CDR3 is built from 15 residues. The V and J ends lost 4 bases and 2 bases, in that order; junction bases with no gene match: 4. The germline gives CDR1 SGHDN, CDR2 FVKESK. CDR3 sequence (DNA): TGTGCCAGCAGCCCGGACAGGGGGGGGAACTATGGCTACACCTTC. Amino acids: CASSPDRGGNYGYTF.

The DNA of the CDR3 is TGTGCCAGCAGCGTTGGCCAGGGGGAGTGGTGGGAGCAGTACTTC. Its translation is CASSVGQGEWWEQYF. The chain carries TRBV9 and TRBJ2-7, with TRBD1 matching 7 bases. The germline gives CDR1 SGDLS, CDR2 YYNGEE. The CDR3 runs 15 residues. V lost 2 bases, J lost 7 bases, and 12 bases stayed unmatched.

In DNA, the CDR3 is TGTGCCAGCAGAACGGGACAGGGGGGCAACTATGGCTACACCTTC. Protein: CASRTGQGGNYGYTF. The chain joins TRBV6-5 to TRBJ1-2, with 11 bases aligning to TRBD1. Trimming cost V 6 bases and J 2 bases; bases outside gene matches: 5. The CDR3 contains 15 residues. Germline CDR1 is MNHEY and CDR2 is SVGAGI.

This clone has a single count. The sample holds other DNA sequences that translate to the same CDR3. The chain links TRBV11-2 to TRBJ2-4; unclear D gene. The CDR3 has 13 amino acids. Germline loops: CDR1 SGHAT, CDR2 FQNNGV. V shed 1 base and J shed 6 bases, with 7 bases lying between them. Here the CDR3 reads CASSLVLGNIQYF. The CDR3 DNA sequence: TGTGCCAGCAGCTTAGTACTGGGAAACATTCAGTACTTC.

The chain couples TRBV27 to TRBJ2-7; 11 nucleotides line up with TRBD2. The V segment lost 0 bases and the J segment 4 bases; nucleotides outside the gene matches: 8. The germline gives CDR1 MNHEY, CDR2 SMNVEV (reference sequence). This CDR3 has 17 amino acids. The CDR3: CASSLSSGTSGNYEQYF. The CDR3 nucleotides read TGTGCCAGCAGTTTATCTTCCGGGACTAGCGGCAATTACGAGCAGTACTTC.

The V and J genes are TRBV7-3 and TRBJ2-1; a possible D gene is TRBD2 (6 bases). The CDR3 spans 15 residues. Germline V gene sequence: CDR1 SGHTA, CDR2 FQGTGA. The V end was cut by 3 bases, the J end by 10 bases, with 19 bases between. CDR3 DNA: TGTGCCAGCAGCTTGACTGCGGGGTCCTCCAGGGAGCAGTTCTTC. Its protein product is CASSLTAGSSREQFF.

The rearrangement uses TRBV9 and TRBJ2-2, with 7 bases fitting TRBD2. The V gene's germline CDR1 is SGDLS and CDR2 YYNGEE. The CDR3 is 16 residues long. V dropped 0 bases and J dropped 6; count of bases not matched to a gene: 8. The CDR3 is CASSVALAEPPGELFF. Here the CDR3 DNA reads TGTGCCAGCAGCGTAGCCCTAGCGGAACCACCCGGGGAGCTGTTTTTT.

The rearrangement links TRBV29-1 to TRBJ2-2; 9 nucleotides line up with TRBD1. With V trimmed by 8 bases and J by 2 bases, 9 bases remained unmatched. The CDR3 is 15 amino acids. Looked up from germline, CDR1 is SQVTM and CDR2 is ANQGSEA. The CDR3 spells CSPAKDRGNTGELFF. The CDR3 nucleotides read TGCAGCCCCGCGAAGGACAGGGGTAACACCGGGGAGCTGTTTTTT.

In its sample, this clone was seen once. The chain is built from TRBV9 and TRBJ2-7, with TRBD1 as a possible D gene (6 bases). V gave up 3 bases and J gave up 6 bases, with 16 bases separating them. The CDR3 runs to 14 residues. CDR1 SGDLS and CDR2 YYNGEE come from the germline V gene. CDR3 DNA: TGTGCCAGCAGCGCCGGCGGACAGACCTCCGAGCAGTACTTC. Amino acids: CASSAGGQTSEQYF.

This rearrangement joins TRBV18 to TRBJ1-4; maybe TRBD1 (5 bases). Per the germline V gene, CDR1 is KGHSH and CDR2 is LQKENI. The CDR3 contains 13 residues. Trimming stripped 3 bases from V and 6 bases from J, with 8 bases between. CDR3 bases: TGTGCCAGCTCACCCGACAGTGATGAAAAACTGTTTTTT. Protein: CASSPDSDEKLFF.

The chain carries TRBV6-1 and TRBJ2-4; 8 nucleotides align to TRBD1. Germline CDR1 reads MNHNS; CDR2 reads SASEGT. J was trimmed by 9 bases and V by 6 bases; bases with no gene match: 13. This CDR3 contains 15 residues. CDR3 coding DNA: TGTGCCAGCAGAACCGGGACAGGTCAGACGAGCATTCAGTACTTC. This codes for CASRTGTGQTSIQYF.

This chain joins TRBV2 and TRBJ1-2, with D perhaps matching TRBD1 (5 bases). This CDR3 is built from 13 residues. V dropped 9 bases and J dropped 4 bases, with 15 bases sitting between them. Per the germline V gene, CDR1 is SNHLY and CDR2 is FYNNEI. CDR3 coding DNA: TGTGCCAGGACCCTAGGGGACGTCTATGGCTACACCTTC. Translation: CARTLGDVYGYTF.

For this clone: Different DNA sequences within this sample yield the same CDR3. The chain is built from TRBV7-2 and TRBJ2-2, with unresolved D. V gave up 0 bases and J gave up 1 base, with 6 bases separating them. CDR3 length equals 15 residues. Looked up from germline, CDR1 is SGHTA and CDR2 is FQGNSA. The DNA of the CDR3 is TGTGCCAGCAGCTTAGCGTGGGGGAACACCGGGGAGCTGTTTTTT. Translation: CASSLAWGNTGELFF.

The gene calls are TRBV7-9 and TRBJ2-3; possible D gene TRBD1, 5 bases. Trimming took off 4 bases at V and 2 bases at J, with 19 bases between the two ends. The CDR3 is made up of 17 amino acids. In germline, CDR1 is SEHNR, CDR2 FQNEAQ (reference sequence). The CDR3 reads CASSSTGARYSTDTQYF. The CDR3, as DNA: TGTGCCAGCAGCTCAACTGGGGCCAGATACTCCACAGATACGCAGTATTTT.

This clone was seen only once. The J gene is TRBJ1-3, the V gene TRBV6-6; maybe TRBD1 (5 bases). The CDR3 has 15 amino acids. Germline V CDR1 and CDR2: MNHNY, SVGAGI (reference sequence). V lost 7 bases and J lost 0, with 13 bases in between. CDR3 sequence: CASTLSDNSGNTIYF. In nucleotides, the CDR3 is TGTGCCAGCACTCTATCGGACAACTCTGGAAACACCATATATTTT.